This T cell receptor (beta chain) was profiled in a study of T cell repertoires in cytomegalovirus infection. In the study overall: Shared public TCR beta signatures pointed to both CMV infection and a matching HLA type.

The germline CDR1 and CDR2 sequences are MDHEN and SYDVKM. This CDR3 comprises 15 residues. Trimming stripped 6 bases from V and 4 bases from J, with 15 bases between. TCRdb re-derived calls from the reads in MiXCR, one entry per CDR3 protein. Of approximately 590,000 distinct CDR3 sequences in the sample, almost 40% were seen once. This clonotype was counted a few times. Its antigen remains unknown. The chain carries TRBV28 and TRBJ1-4; D uncertain. The sample consisted of cultured PBMCs, taken from culture after CMV antigen stimulation. This receptor was taken from a human donor in good health (CMV status not recorded). Some clones in this sample may be carry-over from other donors' samples. The CDR3 spells CASSPWREDNEKLFF. The CDR3 nucleotides are TGTGCCAGCAGCCCCTGGAGGGAAGATAATGAAAAACTGTTTTTT.